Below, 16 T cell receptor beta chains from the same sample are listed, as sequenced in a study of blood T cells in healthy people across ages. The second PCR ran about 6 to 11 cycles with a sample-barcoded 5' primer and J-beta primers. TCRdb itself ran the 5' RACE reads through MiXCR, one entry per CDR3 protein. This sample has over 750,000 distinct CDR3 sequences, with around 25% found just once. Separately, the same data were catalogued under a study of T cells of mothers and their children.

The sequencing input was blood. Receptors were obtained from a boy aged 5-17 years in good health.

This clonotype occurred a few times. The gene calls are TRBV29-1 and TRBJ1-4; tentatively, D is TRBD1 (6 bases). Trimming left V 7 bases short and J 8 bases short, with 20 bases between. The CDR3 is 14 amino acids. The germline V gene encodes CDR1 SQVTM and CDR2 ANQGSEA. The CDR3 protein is CSAKVGGAGEKLFF. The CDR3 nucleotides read TGCAGCGCCAAAGTCGGGGGGGCAGGGGAAAAACTGTTTTTT.

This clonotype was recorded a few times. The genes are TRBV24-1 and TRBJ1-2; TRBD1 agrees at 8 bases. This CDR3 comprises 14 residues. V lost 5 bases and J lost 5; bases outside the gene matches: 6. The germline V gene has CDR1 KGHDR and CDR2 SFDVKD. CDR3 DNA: TGTGCCACCAGTGGACCGACAGGGGATTATGGCTACACCTTC. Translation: CATSGPTGDYGYTF.

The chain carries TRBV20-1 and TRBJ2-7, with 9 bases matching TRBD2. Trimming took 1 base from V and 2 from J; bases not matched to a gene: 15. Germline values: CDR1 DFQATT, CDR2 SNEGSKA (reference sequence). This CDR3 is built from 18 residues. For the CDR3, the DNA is TGCAGTGCTAGAGGGGCTAGCGGGACTACTTCAGGGACCTACGAGCAGTACTTC. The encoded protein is CSARGASGTTSGTYEQYF.

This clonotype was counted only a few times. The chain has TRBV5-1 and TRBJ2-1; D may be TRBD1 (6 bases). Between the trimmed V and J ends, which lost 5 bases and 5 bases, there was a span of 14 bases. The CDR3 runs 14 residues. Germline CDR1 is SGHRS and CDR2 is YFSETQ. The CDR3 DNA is TGCGCCAGCAGTTACCGGACAGTTGACAATGAGCAGTTCTTC. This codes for CASSYRTVDNEQFF.

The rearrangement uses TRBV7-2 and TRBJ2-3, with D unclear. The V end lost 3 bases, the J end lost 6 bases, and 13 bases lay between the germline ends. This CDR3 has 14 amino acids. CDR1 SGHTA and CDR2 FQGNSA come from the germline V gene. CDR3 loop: CASSLTRPMDTQYF. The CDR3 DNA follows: TGTGCCAGCAGCTTGACCCGACCCATGGATACGCAGTATTTT.

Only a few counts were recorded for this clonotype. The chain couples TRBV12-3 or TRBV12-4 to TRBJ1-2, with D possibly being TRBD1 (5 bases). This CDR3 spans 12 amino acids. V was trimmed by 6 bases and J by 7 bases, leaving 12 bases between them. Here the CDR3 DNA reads TGTGCCAGCAGCCCCCCAACAGGTGGCTACACCTTC. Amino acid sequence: CASSPPTGGYTF.

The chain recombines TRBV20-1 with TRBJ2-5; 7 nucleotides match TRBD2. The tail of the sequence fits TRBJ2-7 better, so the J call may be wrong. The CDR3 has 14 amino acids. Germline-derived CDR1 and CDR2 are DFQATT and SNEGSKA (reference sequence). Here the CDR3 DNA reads TGCAGTGCTACCCTTAGCGGGTCTCCCTACGAGCAGTACTTC. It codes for CSATLSGSPYEQYF.

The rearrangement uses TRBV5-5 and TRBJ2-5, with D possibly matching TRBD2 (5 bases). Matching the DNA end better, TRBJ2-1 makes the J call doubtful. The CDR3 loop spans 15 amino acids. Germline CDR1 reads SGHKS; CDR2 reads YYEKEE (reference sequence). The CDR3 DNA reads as TGTGCCAGCAGCTTGGGGTGGGAGAGGTACAATGAGCAGTTCTTC. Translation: CASSLGWERYNEQFF.

DNA of the CDR3: TGTGCCAGCGGACTAGCGGGGGGGCCAGATACGCAGTATTTT. This encodes CASGLAGGPDTQYF. The chain has TRBV12-3 or TRBV12-4 and TRBJ2-3; 15 bases align to TRBD2. This CDR3 is 14 amino acids long. V was clipped by 8 bases and J by 4 bases; unmatched bases: 1.

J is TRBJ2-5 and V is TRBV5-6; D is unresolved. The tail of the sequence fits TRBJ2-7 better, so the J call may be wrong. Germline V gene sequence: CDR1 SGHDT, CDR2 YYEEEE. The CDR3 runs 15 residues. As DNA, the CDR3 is TGTGCCAGCAGCGAATCTAGATCCAACGGTTACGAGCAGTACTTC. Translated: CASSESRSNGYEQYF.

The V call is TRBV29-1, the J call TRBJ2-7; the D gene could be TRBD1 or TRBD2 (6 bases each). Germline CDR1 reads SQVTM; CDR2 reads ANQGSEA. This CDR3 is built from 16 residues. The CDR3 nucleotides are TGCAACGTGAGCCATAAGGGTAGGGGGGAATCCTACGAGCAGTACTTC. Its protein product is CNVSHKGRGESYEQYF.

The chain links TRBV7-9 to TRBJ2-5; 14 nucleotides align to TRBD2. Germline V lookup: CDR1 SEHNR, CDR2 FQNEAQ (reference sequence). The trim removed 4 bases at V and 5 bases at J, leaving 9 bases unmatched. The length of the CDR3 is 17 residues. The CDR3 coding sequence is TGTGCCAGCAGCTCCCGACTAGCGGGGGGGCTAACGGAGACCCAGTACTTC. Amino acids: CASSSRLAGGLTETQYF.

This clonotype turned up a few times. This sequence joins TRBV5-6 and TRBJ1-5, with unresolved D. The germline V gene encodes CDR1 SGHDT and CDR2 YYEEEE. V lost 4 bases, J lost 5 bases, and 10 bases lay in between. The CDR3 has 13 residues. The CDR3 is CASSPGGYQPQHF. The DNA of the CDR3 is TGTGCCAGCAGCCCTGGCGGGTATCAGCCCCAGCATTTT. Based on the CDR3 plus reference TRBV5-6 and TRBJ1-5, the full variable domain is DAGVTQSPTHLIKTRGQQVTLRCSPKSGHDTVSWYQQALGQGPQFIFQYYEEEERQRGNFPDRFSGHQFPNYSSELNVNALLLGDSALYLCASSPGGYQPQHFGDGTRLSIL.

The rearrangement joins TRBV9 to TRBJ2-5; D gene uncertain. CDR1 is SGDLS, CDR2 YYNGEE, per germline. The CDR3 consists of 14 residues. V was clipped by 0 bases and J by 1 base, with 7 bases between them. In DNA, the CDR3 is TGTGCCAGCAGCGTAGAACCTTTCCAAGAGACCCAGTACTTC. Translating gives CASSVEPFQETQYF. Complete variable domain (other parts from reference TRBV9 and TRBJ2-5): DSGVTQTPKHLITATGQRVTLRCSPRSGDLSVYWYQQSLDQGLQFLIQYYNGEERAKGNILERFSAQQFPDLHSELNLSSLELGDSALYFCASSVEPFQETQYFGPGTRLLVL.

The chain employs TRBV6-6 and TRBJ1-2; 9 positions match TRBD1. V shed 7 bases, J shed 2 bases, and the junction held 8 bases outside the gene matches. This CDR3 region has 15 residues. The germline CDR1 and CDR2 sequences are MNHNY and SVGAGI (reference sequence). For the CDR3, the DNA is TGTGCCAGCACCCCTTCTGGGACAGGGAACTATGGCTACACCTTC. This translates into CASTPSGTGNYGYTF.

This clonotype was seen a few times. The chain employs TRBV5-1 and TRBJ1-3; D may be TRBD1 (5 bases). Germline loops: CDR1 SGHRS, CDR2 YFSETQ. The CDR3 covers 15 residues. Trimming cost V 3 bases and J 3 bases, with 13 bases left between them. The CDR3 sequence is CASSSPEQGGNTIYF. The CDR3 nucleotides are TGCGCCAGCAGCTCCCCTGAGCAGGGTGGAAACACCATATATTTT.